This T cell receptor (beta chain) was observed in a study of control samples from healthy donors and cancer patients. Clones were sequenced by immunoSEQ multiplex PCR, and TCRdb holds only the in-frame ones, with some missing. The data contain approximately 140,000 clones, about nine tenths of them singletons. This CDR3 is built from 15 residues. In germline, CDR1 is SEHNR, CDR2 FQNEAQ (reference sequence). Germline trimming cut 4 bases from V and 0 bases from J; bases unmatched to any gene: 5. The clonotype was recovered from a man aged 25 to 40 in good health. The chain combines TRBV7-9 with TRBJ1-1, with 7 positions matching TRBD1. Sequencing was carried out using blood. The CDR3 nucleotides read TGTGCCAGCAGCTCCTCCGACAGGGTGAACACTGAAGCTTTCTTT. It encodes CASSSSDRVNTEAFF.